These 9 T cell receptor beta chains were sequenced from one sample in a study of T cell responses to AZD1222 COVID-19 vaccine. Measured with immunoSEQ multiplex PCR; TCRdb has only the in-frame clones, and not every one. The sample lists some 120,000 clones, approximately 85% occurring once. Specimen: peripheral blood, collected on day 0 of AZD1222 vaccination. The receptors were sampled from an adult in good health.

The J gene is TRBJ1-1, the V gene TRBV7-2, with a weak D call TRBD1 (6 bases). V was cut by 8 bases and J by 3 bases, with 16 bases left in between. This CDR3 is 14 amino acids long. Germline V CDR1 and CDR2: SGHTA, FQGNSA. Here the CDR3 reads CASGSGGWDTEAFF. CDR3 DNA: TGTGCCAGCGGGTCGGGGGGCTGGGACACTGAAGCTTTCTTT.

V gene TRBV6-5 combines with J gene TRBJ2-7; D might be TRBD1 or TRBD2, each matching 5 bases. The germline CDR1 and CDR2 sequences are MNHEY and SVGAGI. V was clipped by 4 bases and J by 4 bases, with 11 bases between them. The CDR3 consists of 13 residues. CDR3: CASSLGVGYEQYF. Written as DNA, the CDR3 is TGTGCCAGCAGTTTGGGGGTTGGGTACGAGCAGTACTTC.

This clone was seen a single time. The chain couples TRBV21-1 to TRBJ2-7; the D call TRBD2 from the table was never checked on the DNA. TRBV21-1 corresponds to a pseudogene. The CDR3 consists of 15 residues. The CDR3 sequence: CASSPPSGGSYEQYF. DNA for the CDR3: TGTGCCAGCAGCCCCCCTAGCGGGGGGTCCTACGAGCAGTACTTC.

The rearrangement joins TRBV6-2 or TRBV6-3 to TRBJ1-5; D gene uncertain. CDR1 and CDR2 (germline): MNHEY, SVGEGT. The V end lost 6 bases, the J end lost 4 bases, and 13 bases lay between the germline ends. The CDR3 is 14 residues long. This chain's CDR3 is CASSRPIVNQPQHF. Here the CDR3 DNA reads TGTGCCAGCAGCCGCCCGATCGTAAATCAGCCCCAGCATTTT.

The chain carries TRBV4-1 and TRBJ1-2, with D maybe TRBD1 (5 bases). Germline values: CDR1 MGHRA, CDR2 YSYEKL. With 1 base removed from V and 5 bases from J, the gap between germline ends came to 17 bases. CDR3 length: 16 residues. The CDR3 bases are TGCGCCAGCAGCCAAGTCCCGGCGCAGGGACCTTATGGCTACACCTTC. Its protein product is CASSQVPAQGPYGYTF.

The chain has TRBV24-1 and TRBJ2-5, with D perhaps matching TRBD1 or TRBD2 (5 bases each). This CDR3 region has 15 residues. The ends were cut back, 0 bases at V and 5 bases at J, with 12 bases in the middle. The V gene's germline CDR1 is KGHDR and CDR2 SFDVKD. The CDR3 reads CATSDLRGDAETQYF. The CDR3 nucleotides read TGTGCCACCAGTGATTTGCGGGGCGATGCGGAGACCCAGTACTTC.

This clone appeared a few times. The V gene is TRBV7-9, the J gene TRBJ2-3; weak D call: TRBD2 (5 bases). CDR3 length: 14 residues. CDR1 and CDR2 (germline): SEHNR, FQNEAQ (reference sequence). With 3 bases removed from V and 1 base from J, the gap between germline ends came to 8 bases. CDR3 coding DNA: TGTGCCAGCAGCTTCGCTAGCCGCACAGATACGCAGTATTTT. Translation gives CASSFASRTDTQYF.

The CDR3 nucleotides read TGTGCCATCAGTGACAGCCAGGCCGGGGAGCTGTTTTTT. This gives the protein CAISDSQAGELFF. The J gene is TRBJ2-2, the V gene TRBV10-3; no reliable D call. The CDR3 extends over 13 amino acids. Trimming shortened V by 3 bases and J by 6 bases, and 8 bases separated the two germline ends. Germline V lookup: CDR1 ENHRY, CDR2 SYGVKD.

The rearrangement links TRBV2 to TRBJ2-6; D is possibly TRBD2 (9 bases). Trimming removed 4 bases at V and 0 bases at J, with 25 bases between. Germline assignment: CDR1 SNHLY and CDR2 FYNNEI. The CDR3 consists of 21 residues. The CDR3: CASSGDRGWLAGPSGANVLTF. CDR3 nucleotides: TGTGCCAGCAGTGGAGACAGGGGTTGGCTAGCGGGGCCCTCTGGGGCCAACGTCCTGACTTTC. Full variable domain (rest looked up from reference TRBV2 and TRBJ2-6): EPEVTQTPSHQVTQMGQEVILRCVPISNHLYFYWYRQILGQKVEFLVSFYNNEISEKSEIFDDQFSVERPDGSNFTLKIRSTKLEDSAMYFCASSGDRGWLAGPSGANVLTFGAGSRLTVL.